The TCR beta chain described here comes from a study of neurological immune-mediated disorders (dated by TCRdb to 2018 to 2020). In terms of the full investigation: Among the roughly 34 multiple sclerosis patients, approximately 30 had relapsing-remitting MS and 3 had secondary progressive MS. Peripheral blood TCR-beta repertoires from patients with HTLV-I-associated myelopathy (HAM/TSP), patients with multiple sclerosis, and healthy controls were compared in the study using UMI-based sequencing. The 106 TCR-beta libraries covered PBMC samples along with longitudinal samples, technical triplicates, and paired sorted CD4+ and CD8+ T-cell subsets. The cohort comprised 68 subjects: roughly 15 HAM/TSP patients, around 34 multiple sclerosis patients and around 20 healthy controls. The investigation overall reported the following: TCR clonal expansion was greatest in HAM/TSP patients and smallest in MS patients, who ranked below even healthy controls. The MS cluster showed no association with clinical or MRI features, and the authors stated that larger cohorts are needed. In phylogenetic analysis, the repertoires of 18 of 34 MS patients grouped into a cluster of related CDR3 sequences, which suggests a possible signature at the repertoire level. Across subjects, expanded clones never shared an identical CDR3 amino acid sequence, which suggests that the TCR-beta repertoires in every group were private.

cDNA synthesis used template-switch 5'RACE with a primer carrying a 10-nucleotide random unique molecular identifier tagging each TCR transcript. Every sequencing run covered 15-18 subjects and yielded more than 160 million TCR-beta sequences. The RNeasy kit was used to extract total RNA. The KAPA Real-time Library Amplification kit was used to amplify TCR-beta VDJ regions with primers for the TCR constant region and the 5'RACE anchor. Sample indexes and Illumina adaptors were added in a first PCR, after which library yield was increased in a second PCR. The roughly 650 bp TCR product was size-selected on a 2% E-gel SizeSelection system after Ampure bead purification. Before pooling, library quality was assessed on a Bioanalyzer, concentration was determined with Qubit, and library quantification was performed with the Kapa Library Quantification kit. An Illumina HiSeq 2500 sequenced the libraries paired-end 2 x 150 bp. To increase sequence diversity, roughly 23-30% phiX was spiked into each library pool. In the original analysis: Quality-filtered reads were processed with the UMI-based MiGEC pipeline, and over 90% of raw TCR sequences were removed by the MiGEC pipeline during error correction. VDJ genes were aligned to IMGT germline references, and each clonotype was defined by a unique CDR3 amino acid sequence together with V-J genes. Clonal expansion, Shannon diversity and CDR3 relatedness (CalcPairwiseDistances, ClusterSamples) were evaluated with VDJtools, and phylogenetic trees were built with CLCbio workbench. Expanded clones were defined as having at least 8 unique UMIs, based on coefficient-of-variation modelling across technical triplicates. In TCRdb, the public reads were trimmed at Q25 with fastp and aligned with MiXCR, with productive beta chains retained. Duplicate CDR3 protein sequences are folded into a single record with the most common DNA and genes. TCRdb assigned the V and J calls; the authors' analysis was not used. The sample contains approximately 46,000 distinct CDR3 sequences, 3% to 3.5% of them found a single time. The ten largest clones capture around 16% of the sample.

Reading the germline V gene gives CDR1 MNHEY and CDR2 SVGAGI. Its CDR3 holds 16 amino acids, cysteine through phenylalanine. Only the CDR3 part of the read is kept: 48 bases, read in frame from the first base. V is reduced by 5 bases and J by 7 bases, leaving a spacing of 21 bases between them. Libraries from unsorted PBMCs were made from 2 million PBMCs kept in RNAlater at -80 degrees C until RNA extraction. The multiple sclerosis patients were enrolled in a US clinical protocol that used magnetic resonance imaging to evaluate disease progression. Peripheral blood underwent Ficoll-Hypaque density gradient centrifugation to isolate PBMCs, which were then cryopreserved in liquid nitrogen. A note on this clonotype: This receptor's antigen is unknown. No quality values exist for individual bases; no much larger clone is one base distant.

This TCR was sampled from a woman between 45 and 65 years old with multiple sclerosis. Sequenced sample: PBMCs. The chain is assembled from TRBV6-5 and TRBJ2-1; the D region possibly corresponds to TRBD1 (5 bases align). CDR3 region: CASSQSLLQVKNEQFF. The sequence in DNA is TGTGCCAGCAGTCAATCCCTTTTACAGGTTAAGAATGAGCAGTTCTTC.